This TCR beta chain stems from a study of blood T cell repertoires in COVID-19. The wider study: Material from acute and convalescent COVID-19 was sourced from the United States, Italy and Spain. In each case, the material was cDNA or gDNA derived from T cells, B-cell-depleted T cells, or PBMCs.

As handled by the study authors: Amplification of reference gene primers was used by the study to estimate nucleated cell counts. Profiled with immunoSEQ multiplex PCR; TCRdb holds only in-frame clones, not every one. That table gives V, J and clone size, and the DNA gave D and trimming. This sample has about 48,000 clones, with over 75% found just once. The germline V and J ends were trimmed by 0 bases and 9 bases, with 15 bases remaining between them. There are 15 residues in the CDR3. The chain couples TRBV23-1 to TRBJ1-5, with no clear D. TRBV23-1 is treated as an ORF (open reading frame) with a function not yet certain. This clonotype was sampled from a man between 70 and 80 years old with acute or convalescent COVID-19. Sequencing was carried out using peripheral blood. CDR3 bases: TGCGCCAGCAGTCAATCTGTGCGCCACTTATGGCCCCAGCATTTT. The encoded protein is CASSQSVRHLWPQHF.